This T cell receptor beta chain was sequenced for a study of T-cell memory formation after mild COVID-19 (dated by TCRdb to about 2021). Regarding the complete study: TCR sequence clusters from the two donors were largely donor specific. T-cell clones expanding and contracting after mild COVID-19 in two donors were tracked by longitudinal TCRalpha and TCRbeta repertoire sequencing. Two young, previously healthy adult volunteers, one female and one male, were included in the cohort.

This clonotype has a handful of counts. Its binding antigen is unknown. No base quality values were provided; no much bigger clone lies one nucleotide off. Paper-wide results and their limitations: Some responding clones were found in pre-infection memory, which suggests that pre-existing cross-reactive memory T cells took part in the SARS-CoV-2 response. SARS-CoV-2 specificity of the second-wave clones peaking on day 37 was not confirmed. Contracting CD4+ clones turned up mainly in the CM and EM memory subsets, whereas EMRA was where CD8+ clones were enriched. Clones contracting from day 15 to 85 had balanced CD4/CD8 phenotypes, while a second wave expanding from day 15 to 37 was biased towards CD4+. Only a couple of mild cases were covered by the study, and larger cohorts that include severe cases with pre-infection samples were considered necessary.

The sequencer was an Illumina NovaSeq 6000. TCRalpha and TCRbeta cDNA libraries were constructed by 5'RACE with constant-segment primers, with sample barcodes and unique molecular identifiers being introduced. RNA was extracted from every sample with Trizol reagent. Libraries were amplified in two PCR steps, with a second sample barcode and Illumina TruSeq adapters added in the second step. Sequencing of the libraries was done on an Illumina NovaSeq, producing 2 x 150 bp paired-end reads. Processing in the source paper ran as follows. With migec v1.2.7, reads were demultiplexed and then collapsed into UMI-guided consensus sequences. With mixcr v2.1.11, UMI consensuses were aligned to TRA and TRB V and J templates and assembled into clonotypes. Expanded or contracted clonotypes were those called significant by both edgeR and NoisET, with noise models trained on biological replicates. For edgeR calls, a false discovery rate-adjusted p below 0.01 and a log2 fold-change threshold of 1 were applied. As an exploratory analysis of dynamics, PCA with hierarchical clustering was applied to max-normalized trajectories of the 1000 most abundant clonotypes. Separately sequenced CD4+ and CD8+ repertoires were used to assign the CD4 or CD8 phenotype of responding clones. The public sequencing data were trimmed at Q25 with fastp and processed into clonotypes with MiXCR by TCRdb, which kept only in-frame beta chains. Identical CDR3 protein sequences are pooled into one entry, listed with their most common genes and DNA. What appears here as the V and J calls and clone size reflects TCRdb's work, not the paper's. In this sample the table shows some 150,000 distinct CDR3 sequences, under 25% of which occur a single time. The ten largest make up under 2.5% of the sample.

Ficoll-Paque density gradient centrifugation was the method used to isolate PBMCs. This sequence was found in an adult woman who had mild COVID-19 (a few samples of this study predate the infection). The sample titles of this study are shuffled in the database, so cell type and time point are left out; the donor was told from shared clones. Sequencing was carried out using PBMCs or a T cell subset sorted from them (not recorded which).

The DNA sequence is as follows: TGTGCCAGCAGTTCCCAACGTCAGGACGATGAGCAGTTCTTC. Its amino acids are CASSSQRQDDEQFF. The chain joins TRBV6-6 to TRBJ2-1; the D gene is not confidently resolved. CDR1 and CDR2, looked up from the germline V gene (reference sequence), are MNHNY and SVGAGI. V is reduced by 4 bases and J by 8 bases, leaving a spacing of 15 bases between them. The CDR3 runs 14 amino acids, cysteine and phenylalanine included. Here the CDR3 DNA is all that survives: 42 bases in frame from base 1.